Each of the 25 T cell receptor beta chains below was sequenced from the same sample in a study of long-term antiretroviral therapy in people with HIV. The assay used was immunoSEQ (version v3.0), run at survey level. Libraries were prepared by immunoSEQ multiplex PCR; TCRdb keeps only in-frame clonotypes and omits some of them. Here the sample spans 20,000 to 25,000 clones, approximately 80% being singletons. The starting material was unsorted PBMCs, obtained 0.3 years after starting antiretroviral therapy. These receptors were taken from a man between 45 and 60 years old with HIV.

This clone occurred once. The CDR3: CASSYAGTAAYEQYF. CDR3 in DNA: TGTGCCAGCAGCTACGCCGGGACAGCAGCCTACGAGCAGTACTTC. This sequence joins TRBV11-1 and TRBJ2-7, with 7 bases matching TRBD1. Looked up from germline, CDR1 is SGHAT and CDR2 is FQDESV (reference sequence). The CDR3 is made up of 15 amino acids. V gave up 4 bases and J gave up 2 bases; unmatched junction bases: 8.

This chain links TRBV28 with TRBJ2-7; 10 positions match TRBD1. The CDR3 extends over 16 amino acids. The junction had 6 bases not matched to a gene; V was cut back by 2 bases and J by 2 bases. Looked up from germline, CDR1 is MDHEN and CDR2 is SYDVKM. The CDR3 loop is CASSLRPGTGAYEQYF. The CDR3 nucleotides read TGTGCCAGCAGTTTACGACCCGGGACAGGGGCCTACGAGCAGTACTTC.

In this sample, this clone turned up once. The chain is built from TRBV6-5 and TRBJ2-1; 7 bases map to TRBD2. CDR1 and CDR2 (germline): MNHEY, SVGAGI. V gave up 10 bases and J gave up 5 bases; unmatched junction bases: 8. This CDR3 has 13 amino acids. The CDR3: CATSSGDNNEQFF. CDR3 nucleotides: TGTGCCACCTCTAGCGGCGATAACAATGAGCAGTTCTTC.

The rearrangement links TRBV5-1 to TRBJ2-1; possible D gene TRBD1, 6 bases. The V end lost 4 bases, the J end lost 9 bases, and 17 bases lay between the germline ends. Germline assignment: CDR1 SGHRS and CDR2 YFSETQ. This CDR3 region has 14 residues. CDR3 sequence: CASSPGTLDGEQFF. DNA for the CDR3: TGCGCCAGCAGCCCGGGGACATTAGACGGTGAGCAGTTCTTC. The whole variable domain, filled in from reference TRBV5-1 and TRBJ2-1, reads KAGVTQTPRYLIKTRGQQVTLSCSPISGHRSVSWYQQTPGQGLQFLFEYFSETQRNKGNFPGRFSGRQFSNSRSEMNVSTLELGDSALYLCASSPGTLDGEQFFGPGTRLTVL.

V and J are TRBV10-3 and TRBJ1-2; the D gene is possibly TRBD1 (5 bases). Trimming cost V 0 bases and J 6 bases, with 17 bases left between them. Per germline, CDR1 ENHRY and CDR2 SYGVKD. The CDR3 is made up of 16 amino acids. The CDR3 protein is CAISESISPGPNGYTF. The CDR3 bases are TGTGCCATCAGTGAGTCGATCAGTCCAGGGCCGAATGGCTACACCTTC.

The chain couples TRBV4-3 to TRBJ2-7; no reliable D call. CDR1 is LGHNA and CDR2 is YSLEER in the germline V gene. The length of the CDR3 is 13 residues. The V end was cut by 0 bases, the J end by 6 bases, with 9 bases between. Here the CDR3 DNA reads TGCGCCAGCAGCCAAGATGTAGGTTCCGAGCAGTACTTC. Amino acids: CASSQDVGSEQYF.

CDR3 sequence reads: CASKEAGGHNEQFF. In DNA, the CDR3 is TGTGCCAGCAAAGAAGCGGGGGGGCATAATGAGCAGTTCTTC. This sequence joins TRBV28 and TRBJ2-1; 10 bases are shared with TRBD2. Losses at the gene ends were 7 bases for V and 7 bases for J; bases not matched to a gene: 7. Germline assignment: CDR1 MDHEN and CDR2 SYDVKM. The CDR3 is 14 amino acids.

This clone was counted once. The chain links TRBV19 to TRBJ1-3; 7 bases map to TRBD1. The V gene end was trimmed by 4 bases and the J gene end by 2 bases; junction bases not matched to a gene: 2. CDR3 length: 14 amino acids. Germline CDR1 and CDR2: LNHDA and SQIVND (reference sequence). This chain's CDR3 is CASSRTGPGNTIYF. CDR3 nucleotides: TGTGCCAGTAGTAGGACAGGTCCTGGAAACACCATATATTTT.

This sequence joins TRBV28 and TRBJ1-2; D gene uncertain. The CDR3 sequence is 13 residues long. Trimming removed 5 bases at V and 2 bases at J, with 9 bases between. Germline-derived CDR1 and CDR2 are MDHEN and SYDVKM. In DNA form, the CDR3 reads TGTGCCAGCAGTCCTCAGAAAAACTATGGCTACACCTTC. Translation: CASSPQKNYGYTF.

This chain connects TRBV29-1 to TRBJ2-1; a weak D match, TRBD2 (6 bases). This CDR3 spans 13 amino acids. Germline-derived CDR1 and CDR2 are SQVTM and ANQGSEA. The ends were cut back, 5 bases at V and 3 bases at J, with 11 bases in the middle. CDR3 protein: CSVKAEGYNEQFF. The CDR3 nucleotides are TGCAGCGTTAAGGCGGAGGGCTACAATGAGCAGTTCTTC.

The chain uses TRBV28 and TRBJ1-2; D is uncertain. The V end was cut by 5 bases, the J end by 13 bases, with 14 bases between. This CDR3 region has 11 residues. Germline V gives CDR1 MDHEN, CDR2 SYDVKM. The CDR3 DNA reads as TGTGCCAGCAGTCATACGGCGGGCCTCACCTTC. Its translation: CASSHTAGLTF.

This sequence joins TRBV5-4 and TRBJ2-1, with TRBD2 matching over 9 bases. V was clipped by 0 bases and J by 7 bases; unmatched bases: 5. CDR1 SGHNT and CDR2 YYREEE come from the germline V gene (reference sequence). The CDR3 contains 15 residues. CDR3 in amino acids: CASSLEMAGGNEQFF. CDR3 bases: TGTGCCAGCAGCTTGGAGATGGCGGGGGGGAATGAGCAGTTCTTC. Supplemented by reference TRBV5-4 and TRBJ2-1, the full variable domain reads ETGVTQSPTHLIKTRGQQVTLRCSSQSGHNTVSWYQQALGQGPQFIFQYYREEENGRGNFPPRFSGLQFPNYSSELNVNALELDDSALYLCASSLEMAGGNEQFFGPGTRLTVL.

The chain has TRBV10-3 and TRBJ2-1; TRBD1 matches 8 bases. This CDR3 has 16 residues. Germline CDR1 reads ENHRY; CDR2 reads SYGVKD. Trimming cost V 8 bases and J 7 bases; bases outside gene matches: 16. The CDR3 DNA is TGTGCCATCTCGTTTTCCGGCAGGGGGCTTATAAATGAGCAGTTCTTC. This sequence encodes CAISFSGRGLINEQFF.

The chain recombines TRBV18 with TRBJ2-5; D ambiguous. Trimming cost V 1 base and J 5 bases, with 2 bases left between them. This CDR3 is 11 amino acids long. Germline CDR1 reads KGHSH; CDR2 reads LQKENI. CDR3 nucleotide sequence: TGTGCCAGCTCACCACGGGAGACCCAGTACTTC. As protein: CASSPRETQYF.

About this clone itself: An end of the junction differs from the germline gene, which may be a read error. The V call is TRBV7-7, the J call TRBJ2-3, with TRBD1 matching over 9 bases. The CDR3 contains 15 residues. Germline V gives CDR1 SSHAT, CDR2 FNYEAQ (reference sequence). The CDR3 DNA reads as TGTGCTAGCAGCTTTCGACAGGGGGACACAGATACGCAGTATTTT. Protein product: CASSFRQGDTDTQYF.

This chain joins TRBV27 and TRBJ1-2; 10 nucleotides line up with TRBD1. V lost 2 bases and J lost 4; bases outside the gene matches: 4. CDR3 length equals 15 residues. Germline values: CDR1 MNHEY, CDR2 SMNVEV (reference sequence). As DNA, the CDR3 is TGTGCCAGCAGTTTAGCCGGGACAGGGGCCTATGGCTACACCTTC. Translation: CASSLAGTGAYGYTF.

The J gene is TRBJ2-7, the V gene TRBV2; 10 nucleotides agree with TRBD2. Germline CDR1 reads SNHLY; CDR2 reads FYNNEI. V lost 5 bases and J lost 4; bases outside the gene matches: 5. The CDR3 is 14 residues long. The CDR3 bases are TGTGCCAGCAGTTCGGGACTAGCGTTATACGAGCAGTACTTC. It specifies CASSSGLALYEQYF.

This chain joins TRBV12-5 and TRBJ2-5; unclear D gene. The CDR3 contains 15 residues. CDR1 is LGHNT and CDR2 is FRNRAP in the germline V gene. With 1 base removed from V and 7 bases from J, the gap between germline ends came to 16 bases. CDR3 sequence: CASGLALTEPGTQYF. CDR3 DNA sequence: TGTGCTAGTGGTTTGGCCCTGACTGAACCAGGGACCCAGTACTTC.

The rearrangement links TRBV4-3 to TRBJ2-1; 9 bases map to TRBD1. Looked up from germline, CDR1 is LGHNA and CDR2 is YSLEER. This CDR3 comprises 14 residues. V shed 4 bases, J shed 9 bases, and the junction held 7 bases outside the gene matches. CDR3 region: CASSLGQGKGEQFF. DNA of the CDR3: TGCGCCAGCAGCCTGGGACAGGGAAAGGGTGAGCAGTTCTTC.

The CDR3 DNA reads as TGTGCCAGCAGCCTTGGACAGAACACTGAAGCTTTCTTT. It specifies CASSLGQNTEAFF. The chain couples TRBV14 to TRBJ1-1, with D possibly TRBD1 on 5 matching bases. Germline V gene lookup returns CDR1 SGHDN and CDR2 FVKESK. The CDR3 is 13 amino acids. Trimming shortened V by 4 bases and J by 1 base, and 7 bases separated the two germline ends.

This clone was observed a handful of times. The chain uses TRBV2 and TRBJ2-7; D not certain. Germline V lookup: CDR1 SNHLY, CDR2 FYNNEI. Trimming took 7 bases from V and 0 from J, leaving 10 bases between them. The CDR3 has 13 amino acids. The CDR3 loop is CASTSLSSYEQYF. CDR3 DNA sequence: TGTGCCAGCACGTCCCTGAGCTCCTACGAGCAGTACTTC.

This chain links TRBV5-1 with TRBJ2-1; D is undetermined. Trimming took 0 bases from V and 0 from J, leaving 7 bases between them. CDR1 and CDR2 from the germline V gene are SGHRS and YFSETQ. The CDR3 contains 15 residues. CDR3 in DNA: TGCGCCAGCAGCTTGGCCGGATCCTCCTACAATGAGCAGTTCTTC. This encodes CASSLAGSSYNEQFF.

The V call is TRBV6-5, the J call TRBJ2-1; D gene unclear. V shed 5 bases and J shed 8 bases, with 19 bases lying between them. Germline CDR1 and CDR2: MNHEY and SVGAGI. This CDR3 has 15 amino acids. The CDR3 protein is CASSVRAPPGDEQFF. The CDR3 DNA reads TGTGCCAGCAGTGTCCGCGCCCCTCCTGGGGATGAGCAGTTCTTC.

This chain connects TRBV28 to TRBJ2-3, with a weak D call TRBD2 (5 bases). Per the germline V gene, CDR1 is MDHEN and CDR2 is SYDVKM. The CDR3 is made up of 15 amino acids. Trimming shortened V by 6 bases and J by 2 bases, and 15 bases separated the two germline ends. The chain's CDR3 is CASSPLLGLTDTQYF. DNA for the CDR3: TGTGCCAGCAGCCCTCTCCTAGGACTCACAGATACGCAGTATTTT.

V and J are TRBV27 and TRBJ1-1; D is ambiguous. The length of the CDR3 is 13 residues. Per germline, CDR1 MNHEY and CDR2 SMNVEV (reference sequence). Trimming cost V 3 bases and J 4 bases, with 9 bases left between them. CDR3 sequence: CASSFSGSTEAFF. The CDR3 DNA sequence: TGTGCCAGCAGTTTCTCCGGAAGCACTGAAGCTTTCTTT.